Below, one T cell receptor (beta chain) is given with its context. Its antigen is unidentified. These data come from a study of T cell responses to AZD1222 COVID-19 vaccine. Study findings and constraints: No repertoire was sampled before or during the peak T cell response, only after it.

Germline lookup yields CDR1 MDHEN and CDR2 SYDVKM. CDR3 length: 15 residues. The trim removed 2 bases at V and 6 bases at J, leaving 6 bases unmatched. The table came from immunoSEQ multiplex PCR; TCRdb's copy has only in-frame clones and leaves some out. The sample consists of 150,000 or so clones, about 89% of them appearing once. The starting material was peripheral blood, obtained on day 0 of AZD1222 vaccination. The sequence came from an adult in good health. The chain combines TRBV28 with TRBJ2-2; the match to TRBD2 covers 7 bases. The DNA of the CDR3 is TGTGCCAGCAGTTTAGGGGGGAGGGCCTCCGGGGAGCTGTTTTTT. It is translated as CASSLGGRASGELFF. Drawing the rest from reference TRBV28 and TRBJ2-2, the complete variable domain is DVKVTQSSRYLVKRTGEKVFLECVQDMDHENMFWYRQDPGLGLRLIYFSYDVKMKEKGDIPEGYSVSREKKERFSLILESASTNQTSMYLCASSLGGRASGELFFGEGSRLTVL.